This is a list of T cell receptor beta chains from one sample in a study of OX40 agonist ivuxolimab in advanced cancers. The table came from immunoSEQ multiplex PCR; TCRdb's copy has only in-frame clones and leaves some out. This table has about 72,000 clones, roughly nine tenths appearing once. The specimen was CD4+ or CD8+ T cells sorted from blood, collected in a trial of the OX40 agonist ivuxolimab. Receptors originate from an adult with an advanced solid tumor such as melanoma, head and neck, liver or kidney cancer. The CDR3 runs from the conserved cysteine through the conserved F or W. A D gene is named only where the DNA matches it firmly. Clone size is stated in some rows and not others, as once, few, many or a class when expanded.

CDR3 protein,CDR3 DNA,J gene,V gene,D gene,clone size
CASSSLSLAGGVLDTQYF,TGCGCCAGCAGCTCCCTTTCGCTAGCGGGAGGGGTTTTGGATACGCAGTATTTT,TRBJ2-3,TRBV5-1,TRBD2,.
CASSLEGLAKNIQYF,TGTGCCAGCAGCTTAGAGGGGTTAGCCAAAAACATTCAGTACTTC,TRBJ2-4,TRBV7-9,.,.
CASSTHGRMGTQYF,TGTGCCAGCAGCACCCATGGGAGGATGGGGACCCAGTACTTC,TRBJ2-5,TRBV7-2,.,.
CASSYGTGALGEQYF,TGCGCCAGCAGTTATGGGACAGGGGCCCTCGGCGAGCAGTACTTC,TRBJ2-7,TRBV10-1,TRBD1,once
CASSPLQGTGELFF,TGTGCCAGCAGCCCCTTACAGGGGACCGGGGAGCTGTTTTTT,TRBJ2-2,TRBV14,TRBD1,.
CASRLVGTSGANVLTF,TGTGCCAGCAGACTCGTCGGAACCTCTGGGGCCAACGTCCTGACTTTC,TRBJ2-6,TRBV28,.,.
CASSPAGLEQPQHF,TGTGCCAGCTCACCAGCAGGGTTGGAGCAGCCCCAGCATTTT,TRBJ1-5,TRBV18,.,.
CASSPLSLEETQYF,TGTGCCAGCAGCCCATTGAGCCTAGAAGAGACCCAGTACTTC,TRBJ2-5,TRBV14,.,few
CASGLAGENTEAFF,TGTGCTAGTGGTTTGGCGGGGGAAAACACTGAAGCTTTCTTT,TRBJ1-1,TRBV12-5,.,.
CASSLFWGTGNTIYF,TGTGCCAGCAGCTTATTTTGGGGTACTGGAAACACCATATATTTT,TRBJ1-3,TRBV13,.,once
CASSLELRGAGADTQYF,TGCGCCAGCAGTCTGGAGTTGCGGGGGGCGGGCGCAGATACGCAGTATTTT,TRBJ2-3,TRBV5-1,TRBD2,.
CASSPRAGNEQYF,TGTGCCAGCAGCCCGCGAGCGGGAAACGAGCAGTACTTC,TRBJ2-7,TRBV28,TRBD2,.
CASSPPSGGLAYEQYF,TGTGCCAGCTCACCACCTAGCGGGGGGCTCGCCTACGAGCAGTACTTC,TRBJ2-7,TRBV18,TRBD2,.
CASSPRDRGLGELFF,TGCGCCAGCAGCCCTCGGGACAGGGGGTTGGGGGAGCTGTTTTTT,TRBJ2-2,TRBV4-1,TRBD1,.
CASSTGTSGYSTDTQYF,TGCGCCAGCAGCACGGGGACTAGCGGATATAGCACAGATACGCAGTATTTT,TRBJ2-3,TRBV5-1,TRBD2,.
CATSRGLWQTQYF,TGTGCCACCAGCAGAGGACTCTGGCAGACCCAGTACTTC,TRBJ2-5,TRBV15,.,.
CASSLGQGNSPLHF,TGTGCCAGCAGCCTCGGACAGGGAAATTCACCCCTCCACTTT,TRBJ1-6,TRBV27,TRBD1,.
CAPSTGSYEQYF,TGTGCCCCTTCGACAGGGTCTTACGAGCAGTACTTC,TRBJ2-7,TRBV19,TRBD1,.
CASSPGTGETTEAFF,TGTGCCAGCAGCCCCGGGACAGGGGAGACGACTGAAGCTTTCTTT,TRBJ1-1,TRBV7-9,TRBD1,.
CAIKVTRGDYGYTF,TGTGCCATCAAGGTGACCAGGGGCGACTATGGCTACACCTTC,TRBJ1-2,TRBV10-3,.,once
CASSQAPTGTLGYTF,TGTGCCAGCAGCCAAGCTCCGACAGGGACTCTAGGCTACACCTTC,TRBJ1-2,TRBV4-2,TRBD1,few
CASTARGGRETQYF,TGTGCCAGCACCGCGCGGGGGGGCCGGGAGACCCAGTACTTC,TRBJ2-5,TRBV7-9,TRBD2,.
CASSLGGGSGGELFF,TGTGCCAGCAGCCTGGGAGGAGGGTCCGGCGGGGAGCTGTTTTTT,TRBJ2-2,TRBV7-9,.,.
CASSSGRIDTQYF,TGCGCCAGCAGTAGCGGGAGAATAGATACGCAGTATTTT,TRBJ2-3,TRBV10-1,TRBD2,.
CASRTATSYYNEQFF,TGTGCCAGCAGGACCGCGACTAGCTACTACAATGAGCAGTTCTTC,TRBJ2-1,TRBV27,TRBD2,.
CASSSRPWGTDTQYF,TGTGCCAGCAGTTCCCGGCCGTGGGGCACAGATACGCAGTATTTT,TRBJ2-3,TRBV25-1,.,few
CASRGQGLTEAFF,TGTGCCAGCAGAGGCCAGGGCCTCACTGAAGCTTTCTTT,TRBJ1-1,TRBV2,.,.
CASSQVTDTNIQYF,TGTGCCAGCAGCCAAGTAACGGACACAAACATTCAGTACTTC,TRBJ2-4,TRBV4-2,.,.
CASSLAASQAFF,TGTGCCAGCAGCTTAGCTGCGAGCCAAGCTTTCTTT,TRBJ1-1,TRBV11-2,.,.
CSVGQGGYEQYF,TGCAGCGTGGGACAGGGGGGATACGAGCAGTACTTC,TRBJ2-7,TRBV29-1,TRBD1,.
CASSPGGHTDTQYF,TGTGCCAGCTCACCGGGGGGCCACACAGATACGCAGTATTTT,TRBJ2-3,TRBV18,.,.
CASSALFYGYTF,TGTGCCAGCAGCGCCCTATTCTATGGCTACACCTTC,TRBJ1-2,TRBV9,.,.